The rows below give T cell receptor beta chains drawn from one sample of a study of a mutant IDH1 vaccine in newly diagnosed glioma. Produced via immunoSEQ multiplex PCR; TCRdb's table is partial and in-frame only. The sample has around 30,000 clones, 50% to 60% seen once. For these receptors, no antigen is known. Sequences were derived from PBMCs, sampled from a glioma patient whose treatment included an IDH1 peptide vaccine. Receptor source: a woman younger than 30 with glioma. CDR3s leave out the opening cysteine and the closing phenylalanine or tryptophan. Not all rows give a size; the values are once, few, many and, for expanded clones, a class.

TRBV11-2	.	TRBJ2-2	ASSLVLAGTGELF
TRBV7-8	.	TRBJ1-2	ASSSGTGERGYT
TRBV10-3	.	TRBJ1-2	AITESGGVYGYT
TRBV15	.	TRBJ2-7	ATSRDPPAEQY
TRBV19	.	TRBJ1-1	ASSIAREAEAF
TRBV5-5	few	TRBJ2-7	ASSLDSGLSYEQY
TRBV28	.	TRBJ2-3	ASSLQSTDTQY
TRBV7-9	.	TRBJ2-1	ASSLRYTGTGGNEQF
TRBV18	.	TRBJ1-1	ASSPPQEGTAF
TRBV5-1	few	TRBJ2-7	ASSLAGGTGYEQY
TRBV18	.	TRBJ1-6	ASSSLQGNNSPLH
TRBV7-2	.	TRBJ2-1	ASSYRTSSNEQF
TRBV5-6	.	TRBJ2-7	ASSLGTGDISYEQY
TRBV16	.	TRBJ2-3	ASSQALITGGITDTQY
TRBV14	.	TRBJ2-1	ASSQGTPSSYNEQF
TRBV13	.	TRBJ2-3	ASSQPGQQFDTQY
TRBV6-6	few	TRBJ2-7	ASSYPGQGSYEQY
TRBV7-2	.	TRBJ1-2	ASSPGRSNYGYT
TRBV7-9	few	TRBJ2-7	ASSHSRSSGTYEQY
TRBV9	.	TRBJ1-1	ASSRGPEGFTEAF
TRBV11-3	.	TRBJ1-1	ASSYRDGTEAF
TRBV2	.	TRBJ1-2	ASSQAPNYGYT
TRBV5-5	.	TRBJ1-6	ASSLATGNGSPLH
TRBV27	once	TRBJ2-7	ASSTFLGWNEYYEQY
TRBV7-9	few	TRBJ2-7	ASRSTGTYEQY
TRBV20-1	few	TRBJ2-2	SATTLGELF
TRBV6-4	.	TRBJ2-3	ASSDWAGGPRDTQY
TRBV10-3	few	TRBJ2-3	AISGGPSTDTQY
TRBV7-2	few	TRBJ1-5	ASSLVTRLDGGPQH
TRBV7-7	.	TRBJ2-7	ASSERGAQEQY
TRBV4-1	.	TRBJ1-1	ASSSPPQTAMNTEAF
TRBV11-2	few	TRBJ1-1	ASSPGRNVAEAF
TRBV19	.	TRBJ1-5	ASRRGGSNQPQH
TRBV28	few	TRBJ1-5	ASSFRTQPQH
TRBV18	.	TRBJ2-7	ASSPTDNAYEQY
TRBV6-5	.	TRBJ1-1	ASSYSSGTRTEAF
TRBV18	.	TRBJ2-7	ASSPPGAYEQY
TRBV19	.	TRBJ2-5	ASRMEQSLQETQY
TRBV27	.	TRBJ2-1	ASSRGLAGDNEQF
TRBV7-2	few	TRBJ2-2	ASSLRASLGGELF
TRBV19	.	TRBJ1-1	ASRVGDRGNTEAF
TRBV28	.	TRBJ2-3	ASSSTALTSGGTDTQY